The rows below give T cell receptor beta chains drawn from one sample of a study of cytomegalovirus exposure and HLA in healthy donors. Libraries were prepared by immunoSEQ multiplex PCR; TCRdb keeps only in-frame clonotypes and omits some of them. The sample records over 120,000 clones, about 8.9% being singletons. The sequenced sample consisted of PBMCs. The receptor set was obtained from a man aged 50 to 60 in good health and CMV-seronegative. Each CDR3 is given with its conserved first and last residue. The D gene is left open where the match is weak. The listing skips clone size in some rows; elsewhere it reads once, few, many or a size class.

TRBJ2-3 | TRBV4-1 | TRBD2 | few | CASSQLTSGVITDTQYF | TGCGCCAGCAGCCAATTGACTAGCGGGGTGATCACAGATACGCAGTATTTT
TRBJ1-2 | TRBV9 | - | - | CASSVDVSGVGYTF | TGTGCCAGCAGCGTAGATGTCTCAGGGGTTGGCTACACCTTC
TRBJ2-5 | TRBV5-1 | TRBD1 | few | CASSSNTGVQETQYF | TGCGCCAGCAGCAGCAACACAGGGGTACAAGAGACCCAGTACTTC
TRBJ2-5 | TRBV29-1 | - | - | CSVLQTEETQYF | TGCAGCGTTCTACAGACCGAAGAGACCCAGTACTTC
TRBJ2-1 | TRBV9 | - | few | CASSFRAGAEQFF | TGTGCCAGCAGCTTCAGGGCAGGGGCTGAGCAGTTCTTC
TRBJ2-5 | TRBV4-2 | - | - | CASSQEGLLNRETQYF | TGTGCCAGCAGCCAGGAGGGGCTTCTTAACCGGGAGACCCAGTACTTC
TRBJ1-1 | TRBV19 | - | few | CASSIQGSTEAFF | TGTGCCAGTAGTATCCAGGGGAGCACTGAAGCTTTCTTT
TRBJ2-5 | TRBV5-1 | - | - | CASSFGVQETQYF | TGCGCCAGCAGCTTCGGGGTTCAAGAGACCCAGTACTTC
TRBJ2-1 | TRBV5-6 | TRBD2 | - | CASSQAGTSGSNEQFF | TGTGCCAGCAGCCAGGCCGGGACTAGCGGGAGCAATGAGCAGTTCTTC
TRBJ1-1 | TRBV11-2 | - | few | CASSLGGSVTGGTEAFF | TGTGCCAGCAGCTTAGGAGGGTCGGTGACGGGGGGCACTGAAGCTTTCTTT
TRBJ2-3 | TRBV18 | TRBD2 | few | CASSPGTKSTDTQYF | TGTGCCAGCTCACCAGGGACTAAGTCCACAGATACGCAGTATTTT
TRBJ1-2 | TRBV11-2 | TRBD1 | - | CASSLSRQGSGYTF | TGTGCCAGCAGCTTGTCCCGACAGGGCTCTGGCTACACCTTC
TRBJ2-5 | TRBV7-9 | TRBD1 | few | CASSWGTAAESYQETQYF | TGTGCCAGCAGCTGGGGGACAGCGGCGGAGTCGTACCAAGAGACCCAGTACTTC
TRBJ2-5 | TRBV6-5 | - | few | CASSITWGEETQYF | TGTGCCAGCAGTATTACCTGGGGGGAAGAGACCCAGTACTTC
TRBJ2-1 | TRBV19 | TRBD1 | few | CASMGRDRVANEQFF | TGTGCCAGTATGGGGCGGGACAGGGTGGCTAATGAGCAGTTCTTC
TRBJ1-4 | TRBV19 | - | few | CASSGDFSTNEKLFF | TGTGCCAGTAGTGGGGACTTTTCAACTAATGAAAAACTGTTTTTT
TRBJ2-1 | TRBV14 | TRBD1 | - | CASSQRGQPVRAEQFF | TGTGCCAGCAGCCAAAGGGGACAGCCAGTTCGAGCGGAGCAGTTCTTC
TRBJ2-7 | TRBV11-3 | - | - | CASSLGALGDEQYF | TGTGCCAGCAGCCTAGGGGCTTTGGGTGACGAGCAGTACTTC
TRBJ2-3 | TRBV30 | TRBD2 | few | CAWSVGGGAADTQYF | TGTGCCTGGAGTGTTGGCGGGGGGGCCGCAGATACGCAGTATTTT
TRBJ1-6 | TRBV27 | - | - | CASSPSGVPNSPLHF | TGTGCCAGCAGTCCGTCCGGGGTGCCAAATTCACCCCTCCACTTT
TRBJ2-7 | TRBV27 | - | few | CASTSYEQYF | TGTGCCAGCACCTCTTACGAGCAGTACTTC
TRBJ1-2 | TRBV5-1 | - | few | CASSLAQGQAGGYTF | TGCGCCAGCAGCTTGGCGCAGGGGCAAGCGGGAGGCTACACCTTC
TRBJ1-5 | TRBV2 | TRBD1 | - | CASRARDSTLNQPQHF | TGTGCCAGCAGGGCGAGGGACAGTACTTTAAATCAGCCCCAGCATTTT
TRBJ2-7 | TRBV28 | TRBD2 | few | CASRTSGRNYEQYF | TGTGCCAGCAGGACTAGCGGGAGGAACTACGAGCAGTACTTC
TRBJ1-2 | TRBV7-2 | - | - | CASSPRRGVSDGYTF | TGTGCCAGCAGCCCCCGCCGGGGAGTGAGCGATGGCTACACCTTC
TRBJ2-7 | TRBV7-6 | TRBD2 | - | CASSFGGSERESAYEQYF | TGTGCCAGCAGCTTTGGAGGATCAGAGCGGGAATCCGCCTACGAGCAGTACTTC
TRBJ1-2 | TRBV27 | TRBD1 | few | CASRRDRQGAHNYGYTF | TGTGCCAGCAGGAGGGATCGACAGGGGGCGCACAACTATGGCTACACCTTC
TRBJ2-5 | TRBV5-1 | - | - | CASSWSRGGGETQYF | TGCGCCAGCAGCTGGTCAAGGGGCGGAGGGGAGACCCAGTACTTC
TRBJ1-4 | TRBV6-5 | - | - | CASSYSGGAEKLFF | TGTGCCAGCAGTTACTCGGGGGGGGCGGAAAAACTGTTTTTT
TRBJ1-6 | TRBV19 | - | few | CASSILRESPLHF | TGTGCCAGTAGTATACTTCGGGAGTCACCCCTCCACTTT
TRBJ1-2 | TRBV6-1 | - | - | CASSESRGLMHGYTF | TGTGCCAGCAGTGAAAGCCGGGGGTTGATGCATGGCTACACCTTC
TRBJ2-3 | TRBV11-2 | TRBD2 | few | CATRTSASTDTQYF | TGTGCCACACGGACTAGCGCAAGCACAGATACGCAGTATTTT
TRBJ1-2 | TRBV6-6 | - | - | CAGYKSGERRGYTF | TGTGCCGGATATAAATCTGGGGAACGGAGGGGCTACACCTTC
TRBJ1-5 | TRBV21-1 | - | few | CASSLSGTQYSNQPQHF | TGTGCCAGCAGCTTATCCGGGACACAATATAGCAATCAGCCCCAGCATTTT
TRBJ2-3 | TRBV5-1 | - | few | CASSHLDREGDTQYF | TGCGCCAGCAGCCACTTGGACAGGGAGGGTGATACGCAGTATTTT
TRBJ2-2 | TRBV29-1 | TRBD1 | - | CSARTGALNTGELFF | TGCAGCGCGCGGACAGGGGCCCTTAACACCGGGGAGCTGTTTTTT
TRBJ2-7 | TRBV19 | TRBD2 | few | CASSIGTSGSYEQYF | TGTGCCAGTAGTATAGGGACTAGCGGGAGCTACGAGCAGTACTTC
TRBJ2-1 | TRBV5-1 | TRBD2 | - | CASRLRLAGVNEQFF | TGCGCCAGCAGACTTAGGCTAGCGGGAGTTAATGAGCAGTTCTTC
TRBJ2-2 | TRBV18 | TRBD1 | - | CASSPQGTGGSGELFF | TGTGCCAGCTCACCACAGGGGACAGGGGGCTCCGGGGAGCTGTTTTTT
TRBJ1-1 | TRBV18 | - | few | CASSPIRARGTEAFF | TGTGCCAGCTCACCAATAAGGGCTCGGGGCACTGAAGCTTTCTTT
TRBJ2-7 | TRBV28 | TRBD2 | - | CASSPTSGRTNYEQYF | TGTGCCAGCAGTCCTACTAGCGGGAGGACAAACTACGAGCAGTACTTC
TRBJ1-1 | TRBV18 | - | few | CASSLTENTEAFF | TGTGCCAGCTCACTTACAGAGAACACTGAAGCTTTCTTT
TRBJ2-1 | TRBV10-3 | TRBD2 | - | CAITITSGSYNEQFF | TGTGCCATCACTATAACTAGCGGGAGCTACAATGAGCAGTTCTTC
TRBJ1-2 | TRBV5-6 | - | few | CASSLYSDGYGYTF | TGTGCCAGCAGCCTATACAGTGACGGCTATGGCTACACCTTC
TRBJ2-7 | TRBV28 | - | few | CASSLGQAVAYEQYF | TGTGCCAGCAGCCTGGGCCAAGCGGTCGCCTACGAGCAGTACTTC
TRBJ2-6 | TRBV2 | - | few | CASSDRQGSSGANVLTF | TGTGCCAGCAGTGATAGGCAGGGGAGCTCTGGGGCCAACGTCCTGACTTTC
TRBJ2-7 | TRBV2 | - | - | CASRDSPYEQYF | TGTGCCAGCAGGGACAGCCCTTATGAGCAGTACTTC
TRBJ2-3 | TRBV27 | - | - | CASSLGLTQYF | TGTGCCAGCAGTTTAGGTCTAACGCAGTATTTT
TRBJ1-4 | TRBV14 | TRBD1 | - | CASSRNRGRDEKLFF | TGTGCCAGCAGCCGAAACAGGGGGCGCGATGAAAAACTGTTTTTT
TRBJ1-2 | TRBV11-2 | TRBD1 | - | CASSTTGARGYTF | TGTGCCAGCAGCACTACAGGGGCGAGGGGCTACACCTTC
TRBJ2-3 | TRBV28 | - | few | CASSGGAGTDTQYF | TGTGCCAGCAGTGGGGGGGCGGGCACAGATACGCAGTATTTT
TRBJ1-1 | TRBV7-3 | TRBD1 | - | CASSSQGPGTEAFF | TGTGCCAGCAGCTCACAGGGGCCGGGCACTGAAGCTTTCTTT
TRBJ2-1 | TRBV11-3 | - | few | CASSLAHSGNYNEQFF | TGTGCCAGCAGCTTAGCCCATTCCGGGAACTACAATGAGCAGTTCTTC